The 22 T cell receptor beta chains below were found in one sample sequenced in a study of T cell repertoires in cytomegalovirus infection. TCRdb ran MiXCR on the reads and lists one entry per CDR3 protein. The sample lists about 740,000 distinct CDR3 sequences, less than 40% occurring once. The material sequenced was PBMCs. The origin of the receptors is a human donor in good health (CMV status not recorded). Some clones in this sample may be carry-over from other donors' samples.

CDR3 loop: CASSLSHYGYTF. The CDR3 DNA sequence: TGTGCCAGCAGTTTAAGTCATTATGGCTACACCTTC. This sequence joins TRBV12-3 or TRBV12-4 and TRBJ1-2; no clear D gene. The CDR3 covers 12 residues. V was pared by 2 bases and J by 5 bases, with 6 bases between.

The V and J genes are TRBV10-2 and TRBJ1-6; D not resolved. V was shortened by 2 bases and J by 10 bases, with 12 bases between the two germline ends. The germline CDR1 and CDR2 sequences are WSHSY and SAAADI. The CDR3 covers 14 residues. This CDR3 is CASSETGRSSPLHF. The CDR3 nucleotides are TGCGCCAGCAGTGAGACGGGGAGAAGCTCACCCCTCCACTTT.

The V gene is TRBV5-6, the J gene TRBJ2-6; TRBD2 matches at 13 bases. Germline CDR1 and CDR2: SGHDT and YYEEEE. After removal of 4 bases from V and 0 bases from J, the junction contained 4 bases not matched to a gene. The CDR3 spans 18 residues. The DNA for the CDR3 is TGTGCCAGCAGCGGTAGGACTAGCGGGGGCTCTGGGGCCAACGTCCTGACTTTC. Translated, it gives CASSGRTSGGSGANVLTF.

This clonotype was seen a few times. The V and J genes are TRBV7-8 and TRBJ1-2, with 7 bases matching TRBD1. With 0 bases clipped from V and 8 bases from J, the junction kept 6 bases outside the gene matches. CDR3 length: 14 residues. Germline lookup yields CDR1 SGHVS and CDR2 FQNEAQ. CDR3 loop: CASSLAAQGRGYTF. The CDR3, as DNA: TGTGCCAGCAGCTTAGCAGCACAGGGGAGGGGCTACACCTTC.

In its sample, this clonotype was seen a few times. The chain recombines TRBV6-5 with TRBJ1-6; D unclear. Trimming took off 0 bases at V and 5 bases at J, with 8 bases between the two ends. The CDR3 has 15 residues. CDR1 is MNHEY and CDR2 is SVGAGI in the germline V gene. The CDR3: CASSYSTGNNSPLHF. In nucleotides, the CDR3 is TGTGCCAGCAGTTACTCGACGGGTAATAATTCACCCCTCCACTTT.

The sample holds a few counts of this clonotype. The CDR3 here is CASSSGRDRVNYGYTF. The CDR3 DNA is TGTGCCAGCAGCTCTGGGCGGGACAGAGTTAACTATGGCTACACCTTC. The rearrangement links TRBV5-4 to TRBJ1-2; 7 bases are shared with TRBD1. The germline gives CDR1 SGHNT, CDR2 YYREEE (reference sequence). The CDR3 totals 16 residues. V lost 3 bases and J lost 1; bases outside the gene matches: 9.

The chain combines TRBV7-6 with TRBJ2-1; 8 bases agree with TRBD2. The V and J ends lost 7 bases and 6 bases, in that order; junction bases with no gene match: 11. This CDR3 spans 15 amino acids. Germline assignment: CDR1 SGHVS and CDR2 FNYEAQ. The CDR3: CASIPEAGEANEQFF. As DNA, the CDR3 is TGTGCCAGCATCCCTGAAGCGGGAGAGGCCAATGAGCAGTTCTTC.

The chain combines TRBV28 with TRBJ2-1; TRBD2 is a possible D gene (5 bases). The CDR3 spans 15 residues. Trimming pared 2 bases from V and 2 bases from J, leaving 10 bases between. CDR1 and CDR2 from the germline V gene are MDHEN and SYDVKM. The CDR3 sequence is CASSLPGTPYNEQFF. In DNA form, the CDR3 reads TGTGCCAGCAGTTTACCGGGAACCCCCTACAATGAGCAGTTCTTC.

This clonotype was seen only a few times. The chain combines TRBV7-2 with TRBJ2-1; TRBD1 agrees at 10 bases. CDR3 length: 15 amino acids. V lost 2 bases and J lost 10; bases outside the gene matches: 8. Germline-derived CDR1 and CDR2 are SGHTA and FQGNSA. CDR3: CASSLRDRGLEEQFF. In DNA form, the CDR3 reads TGTGCCAGCAGCTTAAGGGACAGGGGACTAGAAGAGCAGTTCTTC.

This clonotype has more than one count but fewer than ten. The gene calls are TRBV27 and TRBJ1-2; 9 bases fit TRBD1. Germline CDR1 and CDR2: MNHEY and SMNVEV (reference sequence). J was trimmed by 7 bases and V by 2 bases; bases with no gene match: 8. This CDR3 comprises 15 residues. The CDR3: CASSLGDREIGGYTF. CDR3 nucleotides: TGTGCCAGCAGTTTAGGGGACAGGGAGATCGGTGGCTACACCTTC.

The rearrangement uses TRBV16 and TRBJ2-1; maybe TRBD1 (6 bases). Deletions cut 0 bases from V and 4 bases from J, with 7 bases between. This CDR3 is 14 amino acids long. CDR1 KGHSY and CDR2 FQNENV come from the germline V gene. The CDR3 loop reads CASSQSRGYNEQFF. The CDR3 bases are TGTGCCAGCAGCCAATCTAGGGGGTACAATGAGCAGTTCTTC.

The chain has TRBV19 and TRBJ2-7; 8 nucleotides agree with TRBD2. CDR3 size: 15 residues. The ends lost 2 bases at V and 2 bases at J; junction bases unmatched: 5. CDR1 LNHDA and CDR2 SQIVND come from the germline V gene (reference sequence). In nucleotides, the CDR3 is TGTGCCAGTAGTATAACACTAGCGGAGACCTACGAGCAGTACTTC. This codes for CASSITLAETYEQYF.

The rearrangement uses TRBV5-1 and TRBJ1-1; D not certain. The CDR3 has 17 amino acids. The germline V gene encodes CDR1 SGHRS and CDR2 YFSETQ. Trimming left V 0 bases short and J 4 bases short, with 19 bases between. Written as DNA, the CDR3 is TGCGCCAGCAGCTTGGGAGTGGGCAGTGGGAGAGGCACTGAAGCTTTCTTT. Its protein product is CASSLGVGSGRGTEAFF.

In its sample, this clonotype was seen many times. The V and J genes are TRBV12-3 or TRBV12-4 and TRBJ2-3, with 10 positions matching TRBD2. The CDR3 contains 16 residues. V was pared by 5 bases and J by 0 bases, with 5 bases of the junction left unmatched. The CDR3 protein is CASSVLLAGSTDTQYF. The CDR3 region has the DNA TGTGCCAGCAGTGTCCTACTAGCGGGAAGCACAGATACGCAGTATTTT.

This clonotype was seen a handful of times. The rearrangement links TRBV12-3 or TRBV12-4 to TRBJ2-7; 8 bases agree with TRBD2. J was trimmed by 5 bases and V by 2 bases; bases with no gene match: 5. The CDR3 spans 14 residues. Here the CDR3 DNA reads TGTGCCAGCAGTTTAAGCCTAGCGGGCCACGAGCAGTACTTC. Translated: CASSLSLAGHEQYF.

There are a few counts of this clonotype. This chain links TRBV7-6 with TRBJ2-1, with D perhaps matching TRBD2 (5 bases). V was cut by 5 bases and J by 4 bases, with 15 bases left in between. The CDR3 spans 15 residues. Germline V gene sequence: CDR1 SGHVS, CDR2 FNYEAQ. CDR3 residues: CASSQEHGVYNEQFF. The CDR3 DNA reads TGTGCCAGCAGCCAGGAGCACGGGGTATACAATGAGCAGTTCTTC. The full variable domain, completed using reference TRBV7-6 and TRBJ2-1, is GAGVSQSPRYKVTKRGQDVALRCDPISGHVSLYWYRQALGQGPEFLTYFNYEAQQDKSGLPNDRFSAERPEGSISTLTIQRTEQRDSAMYRCASSQEHGVYNEQFFGPGTRLTVL.

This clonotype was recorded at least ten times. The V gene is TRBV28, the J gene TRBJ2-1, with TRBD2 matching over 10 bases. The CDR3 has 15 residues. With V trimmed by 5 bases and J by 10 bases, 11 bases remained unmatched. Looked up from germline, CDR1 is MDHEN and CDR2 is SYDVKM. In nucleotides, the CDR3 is TGTGCCAGCAGTCTCATCCCGGGACTAGCGAACGAGCAGTTCTTC. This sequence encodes CASSLIPGLANEQFF. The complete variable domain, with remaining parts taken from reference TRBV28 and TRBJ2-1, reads DVKVTQSSRYLVKRTGEKVFLECVQDMDHENMFWYRQDPGLGLRLIYFSYDVKMKEKGDIPEGYSVSREKKERFSLILESASTNQTSMYLCASSLIPGLANEQFFGPGTRLTVL.

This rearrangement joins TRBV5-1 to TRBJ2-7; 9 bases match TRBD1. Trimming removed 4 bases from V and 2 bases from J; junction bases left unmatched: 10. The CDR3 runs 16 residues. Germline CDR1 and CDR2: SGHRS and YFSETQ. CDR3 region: CASSGGSGTGTYEQYF. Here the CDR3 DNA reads TGCGCCAGCAGCGGAGGAAGCGGGACAGGGACCTACGAGCAGTACTTC.

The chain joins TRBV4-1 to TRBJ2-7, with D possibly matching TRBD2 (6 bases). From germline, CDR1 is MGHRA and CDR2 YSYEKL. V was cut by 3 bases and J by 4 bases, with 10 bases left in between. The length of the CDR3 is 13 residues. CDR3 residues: CASSHGGTYEQYF. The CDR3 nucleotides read TGCGCCAGCAGCCACGGAGGGACTTACGAGCAGTACTTC.

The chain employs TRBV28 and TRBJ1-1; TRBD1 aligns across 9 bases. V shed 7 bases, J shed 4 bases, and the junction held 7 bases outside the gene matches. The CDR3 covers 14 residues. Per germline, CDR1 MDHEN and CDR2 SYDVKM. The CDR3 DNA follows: TGTGCCAGCAAAACAGGGGGCTCGGGCACTGAAGCTTTCTTT. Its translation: CASKTGGSGTEAFF.

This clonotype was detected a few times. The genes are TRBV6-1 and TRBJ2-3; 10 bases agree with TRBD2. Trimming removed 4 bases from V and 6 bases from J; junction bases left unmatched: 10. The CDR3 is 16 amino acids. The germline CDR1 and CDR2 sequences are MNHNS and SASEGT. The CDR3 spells CASSVGSAGGADTQYF. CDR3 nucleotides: TGTGCCAGCAGTGTGGGTTCAGCGGGAGGGGCGGATACGCAGTATTTT.

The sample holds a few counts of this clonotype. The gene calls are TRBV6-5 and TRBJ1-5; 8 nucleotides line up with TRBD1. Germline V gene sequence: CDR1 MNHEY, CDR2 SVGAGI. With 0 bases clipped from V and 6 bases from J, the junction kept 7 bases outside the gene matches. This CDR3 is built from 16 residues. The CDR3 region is CASSYSQPDRGQPQHF. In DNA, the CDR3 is TGTGCCAGCAGTTACTCTCAGCCAGACAGGGGTCAGCCCCAGCATTTT.